Listed here are 29 T cell receptor beta chains from one sample, sequenced in a study of blood T cell repertoires in COVID-19. The method was immunoSEQ multiplex PCR; TCRdb's version includes in-frame clones alone and lacks a portion of them. The data hold about 230,000 clones, with around 92% observed a single time. Material for sequencing was PBMCs or T cells enriched from blood (not recorded which). The receptors were gathered from a woman younger than 45 with acute COVID-19.

This clone was detected only a few times. The V call is TRBV19, the J call TRBJ1-1, with D perhaps matching TRBD1 (5 bases). The CDR3 runs to 13 residues. Germline V gene data show CDR1 as LNHDA and CDR2 as SQIVND (reference sequence). V gave up 8 bases and J gave up 1 base, with 11 bases separating them. CDR3 amino acids: CASGYRGNTEAFF. CDR3 DNA: TGTGCCAGTGGATATAGGGGGAACACTGAAGCTTTCTTT.

V is TRBV11-2 and J is TRBJ1-2; unclear D gene. There are 13 residues in the CDR3. The ends were cut back, 5 bases at V and 1 base at J, with 8 bases in the middle. Germline CDR1 and CDR2: SGHAT and FQNNGV. The CDR3 nucleotides are TGTGCCAGCAGCCGAGCGGGTAACTATGGCTACACCTTC. Its translation is CASSRAGNYGYTF.

This clone was detected only a few times. The chain carries TRBV27 and TRBJ2-1, with 7 bases fitting TRBD1. CDR1 MNHEY and CDR2 SMNVEV come from the germline V gene (reference sequence). Unmatched junction bases numbered 6, after V lost 1 base and J lost 6 bases. The CDR3 covers 15 residues. The CDR3 sequence: CASSLLGTAPNEQFF. The CDR3 region has the DNA TGTGCCAGCAGTTTATTGGGGACAGCCCCCAATGAGCAGTTCTTC.

V gene TRBV4-3 combines with J gene TRBJ1-1; 11 nucleotides agree with TRBD1. The CDR3 totals 19 residues. Germline lookup yields CDR1 LGHNA and CDR2 YSLEER. Unmatched junction bases numbered 16, after V lost 2 bases and J lost 5 bases. In DNA, the CDR3 is TGCGCCAGCAGCCAACTACTCACCGGGACAGGGGGGAGACGAACTGAAGCTTTCTTT. This gives the protein CASSQLLTGTGGRRTEAFF.

The chain employs TRBV6-5 and TRBJ2-7; TRBD2 matches at 8 bases. The CDR3 runs 14 residues. V was pared by 10 bases and J by 2 bases, with 10 bases of the junction left unmatched. CDR1 MNHEY and CDR2 SVGAGI come from the germline V gene. The CDR3 region is CATLREGSAYEQYF. In DNA, the CDR3 is TGTGCCACCCTCCGGGAGGGCTCTGCCTACGAGCAGTACTTC.

The V and J genes are TRBV18 and TRBJ1-5, with D possibly TRBD1 on 6 matching bases. The CDR3 sequence is 14 residues long. Trimming removed 5 bases at V and 6 bases at J, with 14 bases between. The germline V gene has CDR1 KGHSH and CDR2 LQKENI. CDR3 region: CASSGRQAGQPQHF. CDR3 nucleotide sequence: TGTGCCAGCTCAGGAAGACAGGCGGGTCAGCCCCAGCATTTT.

The chain carries TRBV2 and TRBJ2-1; TRBD2 matches at 9 bases. The V gene's germline CDR1 is SNHLY and CDR2 FYNNEI. This CDR3 contains 15 residues. V shed 1 base and J 4 bases; nucleotides not matched to a gene: 2. The DNA of the CDR3 is TGTGCCAGCAGTGAAGGGAGCGGGGGGTACAATGAGCAGTTCTTC. This translates into CASSEGSGGYNEQFF.

The chain recombines TRBV6-5 with TRBJ2-7; 7 nucleotides align to TRBD1. The J segment lost 5 bases and the V segment lost 5 bases, leaving 12 bases of the junction unmatched. From germline, CDR1 is MNHEY and CDR2 SVGAGI. The CDR3 extends over 15 amino acids. The CDR3 sequence is CASSPWDSGRDEQYF. The CDR3 DNA reads as TGTGCCAGCAGTCCGTGGGACAGTGGCAGGGACGAGCAGTACTTC.

The chain employs TRBV15 and TRBJ1-5; a possible D gene is TRBD1 (5 bases). Germline V lookup: CDR1 LNHNV, CDR2 YYDKDF (reference sequence). V lost 4 bases to trimming and J lost 4 bases, with 17 bases between them. CDR3 length: 16 amino acids. The CDR3 here is CATSTAGGWSNQPQHF. CDR3 nucleotides: TGTGCCACCAGCACGGCCGGGGGGTGGAGTAATCAGCCCCAGCATTTT.

This rearrangement joins TRBV9 to TRBJ2-2; a weak D match, TRBD1 (6 bases). The germline gives CDR1 SGDLS, CDR2 YYNGEE. CDR3 length equals 16 residues. V gave up 0 bases and J gave up 4 bases, with 13 bases separating them. The CDR3 nucleotides read TGTGCCAGCAGCGTAGCTAACAGGGTCGGCACCGGGGAGCTGTTTTTT. It yields the protein CASSVANRVGTGELFF.

A few counts support this clone. Other nucleotide sequences in the sample specify the same CDR3. The chain joins TRBV11-2 to TRBJ2-7; 7 bases fit TRBD1. J was trimmed by 3 bases and V by 0 bases; bases with no gene match: 5. CDR3 length equals 15 residues. Germline CDR1 is SGHAT and CDR2 is FQNNGV. CDR3: CASSLDGDRIYEQYF. For the CDR3, the DNA is TGTGCCAGCAGCTTAGATGGGGACAGAATCTACGAGCAGTACTTC.

The J gene is TRBJ1-2, the V gene TRBV5-1, with no clear D. Looked up from germline, CDR1 is SGHRS and CDR2 is YFSETQ. The CDR3 length is 12 residues. The V gene lost 3 bases and the J gene lost 6 bases, with 9 bases spanning the gap. The CDR3 DNA follows: TGCGCCAGCAGCTCCGGACTAAATGGCTACACCTTC. Protein sequence: CASSSGLNGYTF.

The chain employs TRBV12-3 or TRBV12-4 and TRBJ1-1, with D unclear. V shed 4 bases and J shed 6 bases, with 3 bases lying between them. The CDR3 totals 10 residues. DNA for the CDR3: TGTGCCAGCAGTTCTTCTGAAGCTTTCTTT. It yields the protein CASSSSEAFF.

The chain uses TRBV7-2 and TRBJ1-1; 7 bases are shared with TRBD1. Germline CDR1 reads SGHTA; CDR2 reads FQGNSA. This CDR3 region has 14 residues. The J segment lost 3 bases and the V segment lost 5 bases, leaving 6 bases of the junction unmatched. The CDR3 loop is CASSVRQGYTEAFF. The CDR3, as DNA: TGTGCCAGCAGCGTCAGACAGGGCTACACTGAAGCTTTCTTT.

The rearrangement uses TRBV4-3 and TRBJ1-1; 9 bases line up with TRBD1. Losses at the gene ends were 4 bases for V and 4 bases for J; bases not matched to a gene: 13. Per the germline V gene, CDR1 is LGHNA and CDR2 is YSLEER. This CDR3 spans 17 amino acids. CDR3 DNA: TGCGCCAGCAGCCGAGGCACAGGGGGCCCTTTAGGCACTGAAGCTTTCTTT. This sequence encodes CASSRGTGGPLGTEAFF.

The chain is built from TRBV19 and TRBJ2-7; TRBD1 aligns across 9 bases. CDR3 length: 15 amino acids. J lost 4 bases, V lost 4 bases, and 8 bases had no gene match. The germline V gene has CDR1 LNHDA and CDR2 SQIVND (reference sequence). CDR3: CASSTSGTGIYEQYF. The CDR3 bases are TGTGCCAGTAGTACCTCCGGGACAGGGATTTACGAGCAGTACTTC.

This chain links TRBV29-1 with TRBJ2-3; TRBD2 matches 13 bases. Germline CDR1 is SQVTM and CDR2 is ANQGSEA. V was clipped by 6 bases and J by 1 base; unmatched bases: 1. This CDR3 comprises 14 residues. DNA for the CDR3: TGCAGCGTCGGGACTAGCGGGGGCACAGATACGCAGTATTTT. Amino acid sequence: CSVGTSGGTDTQYF.

This clone has more than one count but fewer than ten. The CDR3 DNA sequence: TGCGCCAGCAGTAAGGGACAGGGGGCGTTAAGAACTGAAGCTTTCTTT. It specifies CASSKGQGALRTEAFF. This chain connects TRBV10-1 to TRBJ1-1, with 12 bases that match TRBD1. Germline loops: CDR1 WNHNN, CDR2 SYGVQD (reference sequence). The ends lost 5 bases at V and 5 bases at J; junction bases unmatched: 9. This CDR3 region has 16 residues.

This rearrangement joins TRBV29-1 to TRBJ2-7; tentatively, D is TRBD1 (6 bases). This CDR3 has 12 amino acids. Germline CDR1 SQVTM, CDR2 ANQGSEA. V shed 6 bases and J shed 4 bases, with 13 bases lying between them. As DNA, the CDR3 is TGCAGCGTGGGGGACACTAGTTACGAGCAGTACTTC. This gives the protein CSVGDTSYEQYF.

Concerning this clone itself: Additional DNA sequences in this sample encode the identical CDR3. The chain has TRBV5-1 and TRBJ1-4; D is undetermined. The V gene's germline CDR1 is SGHRS and CDR2 YFSETQ. The CDR3 is 12 residues long. The ends were cut back, 4 bases at V and 7 bases at J, with 8 bases in the middle. The CDR3 sequence is CASSLRGEKLFF. CDR3 nucleotides: TGCGCCAGCAGCCTCCGGGGTGAAAAACTGTTTTTT.

V is TRBV4-1 and J is TRBJ1-5; tentatively, D is TRBD1 (6 bases). Germline V gives CDR1 MGHRA, CDR2 YSYEKL. This CDR3 comprises 15 residues. V was clipped by 5 bases and J by 3 bases, with 14 bases between them. CDR3 nucleotides: TGCGCCAGCAGCACACAACAGGGCGACAATCAGCCCCAGCATTTT. Translated: CASSTQQGDNQPQHF.

With regard to this clone: The sample contains more than one DNA sequence encoding this CDR3. The V call is TRBV18, the J call TRBJ1-2, with TRBD1 as a possible D gene (5 bases). There are 13 residues in the CDR3. CDR1 and CDR2 from the germline V gene are KGHSH and LQKENI. The V end was cut by 3 bases, the J end by 2 bases, with 7 bases between. The CDR3 bases are TGTGCCAGCTCACCCGACAGCAACTATGGCTACACCTTC. This encodes CASSPDSNYGYTF.

This chain links TRBV19 with TRBJ2-1, with 8 bases fitting TRBD2. The CDR3 length is 19 residues. Germline-derived CDR1 and CDR2 are LNHDA and SQIVND (reference sequence). With 6 bases clipped from V and 1 base from J, the junction kept 17 bases outside the gene matches. In nucleotides, the CDR3 is TGTGCCAGTAGCACCCCCGGGCAGCGGGGGACAATGTCCTACAATGAGCAGTTCTTC. Translating it yields CASSTPGQRGTMSYNEQFF. Drawing the rest from reference TRBV19 and TRBJ2-1, the complete variable domain is DGGITQSPKYLFRKEGQNVTLSCEQNLNHDAMYWYRQDPGQGLRLIYYSQIVNDFQKGDIAEGYSVSREKKESFPLTVTSAQKNPTAFYLCASSTPGQRGTMSYNEQFFGPGTRLTVL.

This clone has only a few counts. The genes are TRBV7-9 and TRBJ2-5, with unresolved D. CDR3 size: 15 residues. Looked up from germline, CDR1 is SEHNR and CDR2 is FQNEAQ (reference sequence). Trimming pared 3 bases from V and 4 bases from J, leaving 15 bases between. The CDR3 coding sequence is TGTGCCAGCAGCTTGTTGGGCCCCCAGAGAGAGACCCAGTACTTC. It yields the protein CASSLLGPQRETQYF.

The rearrangement links TRBV9 to TRBJ2-3, with 11 bases identical to TRBD2. Per germline, CDR1 SGDLS and CDR2 YYNGEE. This CDR3 has 19 residues. The junction had 14 bases not matched to a gene; V was cut back by 4 bases and J by 1 base. The DNA of the CDR3 is TGTGCCAGCAGCCTAGAACCGTTAGCGGGGGGGCCCGGCACAGATACGCAGTATTTT. Its protein is CASSLEPLAGGPGTDTQYF.

The chain is built from TRBV7-8 and TRBJ2-7; perhaps TRBD1 as D (6 bases). The V gene lost 5 bases and the J gene lost 2 bases, with 13 bases spanning the gap. The CDR3 loop spans 14 amino acids. The germline V gene encodes CDR1 SGHVS and CDR2 FQNEAQ. The CDR3: CASSPRQAPYEQYF. In DNA form, the CDR3 reads TGTGCCAGCAGCCCGAGACAGGCCCCCTACGAGCAGTACTTC.

The chain uses TRBV9 and TRBJ1-5, with 7 bases matching TRBD1. The germline gives CDR1 SGDLS, CDR2 YYNGEE. The V gene end was trimmed by 4 bases and the J gene end by 6 bases; junction bases not matched to a gene: 7. The CDR3 is 14 residues long. The CDR3 protein is CASSLQGQGQPQHF. DNA of the CDR3: TGTGCCAGCAGCCTACAGGGGCAGGGTCAGCCCCAGCATTTT.

This clone was seen a few times. The chain is built from TRBV9 and TRBJ1-1, with D hard to call. V lost 4 bases and J lost 6, with 22 bases in between. CDR3 length: 16 amino acids. Germline CDR1 is SGDLS and CDR2 is YYNGEE. The CDR3, as DNA: TGTGCCAGCAGCCTCGGAAACGCAGGTAATTCGGCTGAAGCTTTCTTT. Protein product: CASSLGNAGNSAEAFF.

The chain is built from TRBV9 and TRBJ1-2; 7 bases match TRBD1. The CDR3 sequence is 15 residues long. The germline V gene encodes CDR1 SGDLS and CDR2 YYNGEE. The ends lost 2 bases at V and 4 bases at J; junction bases unmatched: 8. The CDR3 nucleotides read TGTGCCAGCAGCGTCCACGGGACAGAACGCTATGGCTACACCTTC. The encoded protein is CASSVHGTERYGYTF.